The 14 T cell receptor beta chains given below trace back to one sample, sequenced in a study of OX40 agonist ivuxolimab in advanced cancers. The table came from immunoSEQ multiplex PCR; TCRdb's copy has only in-frame clones and leaves some out. The sample holds about 61,000 clones; about nine tenths are singletons and the top ten take approximately 23%. Sequencing was performed on CD4+ or CD8+ T cells sorted from blood, taken in a trial of the OX40 agonist ivuxolimab. All receptors come from an adult with an advanced solid tumor such as melanoma, head and neck, liver or kidney cancer.

The chain uses TRBV19 and TRBJ2-1; no clear D gene. The V gene lost 1 base and the J gene lost 5 bases, with 6 bases spanning the gap. Germline CDR1 reads LNHDA; CDR2 reads SQIVND (reference sequence). The CDR3 sequence is 13 residues long. CDR3 amino acids: CASSIVGDNEQFF. CDR3 nucleotides: TGTGCCAGTAGTATAGTCGGAGACAATGAGCAGTTCTTC.

The chain links TRBV11-2 to TRBJ1-2, with D unclear. The germline gives CDR1 SGHAT, CDR2 FQNNGV. V gave up 5 bases and J gave up 9 bases, with 13 bases separating them. This CDR3 region has 12 residues. Here the CDR3 DNA reads TGTGCCAGCAGCGAAAGCAGTGGCCGCTACACCTTC. Protein product: CASSESSGRYTF. The whole variable domain, remainder taken from reference TRBV11-2 and TRBJ1-2, is EAGVAQSPRYKIIEKRQSVAFWCNPISGHATLYWYQQILGQGPKLLIQFQNNGVVDDSQLPKDRFSAERLKGVDSTLKIQPAKLEDSAVYLCASSESSGRYTFGSGTRLTVV.

With respect to this clone: Other DNA sequences in the sample encode the same CDR3. This chain joins TRBV18 and TRBJ2-3; D is undetermined. CDR1 and CDR2 from the germline V gene are KGHSH and LQKENI. This CDR3 is 12 amino acids long. Trimming stripped 6 bases from V and 0 bases from J, with 4 bases between. The CDR3 spells CASSRSTDTQYF. In DNA, the CDR3 is TGTGCCAGCTCCCGAAGCACAGATACGCAGTATTTT.

This clone came up a few times. The chain combines TRBV27 with TRBJ2-1, with unresolved D. The CDR3 length is 13 residues. The V gene lost 3 bases and the J gene lost 6 bases, with 9 bases spanning the gap. Germline CDR1 is MNHEY and CDR2 is SMNVEV (reference sequence). CDR3: CASSLAFSNEQFF. For the CDR3, the DNA is TGTGCCAGCAGTTTGGCATTTTCCAATGAGCAGTTCTTC.

The chain couples TRBV7-3 to TRBJ1-1; D call uncertain. Deletions cut 4 bases from V and 0 bases from J, with 9 bases between. The CDR3 spans 14 residues. Germline V lookup: CDR1 SGHTA, CDR2 FQGTGA. This CDR3 reads CASSSGSMNTEAFF. CDR3 nucleotide sequence: TGTGCCAGCAGCTCCGGTAGTATGAACACTGAAGCTTTCTTT.

V is TRBV5-1 and J is TRBJ1-1; D is unresolved. CDR3 length equals 14 residues. Germline-derived CDR1 and CDR2 are SGHRS and YFSETQ. Trimming removed 5 bases at V and 2 bases at J, with 13 bases between. The CDR3: CASRPVQENTEAFF. The CDR3 DNA reads TGCGCCAGCAGACCCGTACAAGAAAACACTGAAGCTTTCTTT.

The count of this clone is one. V is TRBV30 and J is TRBJ1-2, with TRBD1 identical over 8 bases. The CDR3 consists of 15 residues. Germline V gene sequence: CDR1 GTSNPN, CDR2 SVGIG (reference sequence). V was clipped by 0 bases and J by 5 bases; unmatched bases: 8. The CDR3 loop reads CAWSVGTGGLYGYTF. In DNA form, the CDR3 reads TGTGCCTGGAGTGTAGGGACAGGAGGACTTTATGGCTACACCTTC.

This chain connects TRBV5-4 to TRBJ2-4; 7 positions agree with TRBD2. Per germline, CDR1 SGHNT and CDR2 YYREEE (reference sequence). The V and J ends lost 0 bases and 9 bases, in that order; junction bases with no gene match: 9. This CDR3 is 15 amino acids long. The CDR3 reads CASSLGDAGESIQYF. CDR3 nucleotide sequence: TGTGCCAGCAGCTTGGGCGACGCGGGAGAAAGCATTCAGTACTTC.

The CDR3 is CAWSQGAEAFF. The CDR3 bases are TGTGCCTGGAGTCAGGGGGCTGAAGCTTTCTTT. The V and J genes are TRBV30 and TRBJ1-1; 7 nucleotides line up with TRBD1. The CDR3 runs 11 residues. Germline-derived CDR1 and CDR2 are GTSNPN and SVGIG (reference sequence). The J segment lost 6 bases and the V segment lost 2 bases, leaving 0 bases of the junction unmatched.

V and J are TRBV7-8 and TRBJ2-1, with D possibly being TRBD1 (6 bases). Trimming pared 8 bases from V and 0 bases from J, leaving 14 bases between. The CDR3 spans 15 residues. Germline V gives CDR1 SGHVS, CDR2 FQNEAQ. The CDR3 nucleotides are TGTGCCAGCGGGGGCGGGCCTAGCTCCTACAATGAGCAGTTCTTC. Translating it yields CASGGGPSSYNEQFF. Based on the CDR3 plus reference TRBV7-8 and TRBJ2-1, the full variable domain is GAGVSQSPRYKVAKRGQDVALRCDPISGHVSLFWYQQALGQGPEFLTYFQNEAQLDKSGLPSDRFFAERPEGSVSTLKIQRTQQEDSAVYLCASGGGPSSYNEQFFGPGTRLTVL.

This rearrangement joins TRBV6-5 to TRBJ2-1; 7 bases are a match to TRBD2. V was clipped by 6 bases and J by 2 bases; unmatched bases: 4. The CDR3 contains 14 residues. Germline V lookup: CDR1 MNHEY, CDR2 SVGAGI. The CDR3 protein is CASSPLATYNEQFF. The CDR3 coding sequence is TGTGCCAGCAGCCCACTAGCGACCTACAATGAGCAGTTCTTC.

The chain employs TRBV19 and TRBJ1-2; TRBD1 might be the D (6 bases). V lost 7 bases, J lost 9 bases, and 21 bases lay in between. This CDR3 has 14 residues. The germline CDR1 and CDR2 sequences are LNHDA and SQIVND (reference sequence). This CDR3 is CASTLQGTGGSYTF. CDR3 sequence (DNA): TGTGCCAGTACATTACAGGGTACCGGTGGGAGCTACACCTTC.

Only a few counts were recorded for this clone. This CDR3 reads CASSFDTGELFF. CDR3 nucleotide sequence: TGTGCCAGCAGTTTCGACACCGGGGAGCTGTTTTTT. The V gene is TRBV27, the J gene TRBJ2-2; D is uncertain. Germline V gene data show CDR1 as MNHEY and CDR2 as SMNVEV (reference sequence). Trimming took off 3 bases at V and 3 bases at J, with 2 bases between the two ends. The CDR3 has 12 residues.

V and J are TRBV30 and TRBJ2-7; 8 nucleotides match TRBD1. With V trimmed by 4 bases and J by 1 base, 3 bases remained unmatched. This CDR3 has 13 amino acids. Germline CDR1 is GTSNPN and CDR2 is SVGIG (reference sequence). The CDR3 region is CAWTQGASYEQYF. The CDR3 DNA follows: TGTGCCTGGACTCAGGGGGCGTCCTACGAGCAGTACTTC. The variable domain in full, completed from reference TRBV30 and TRBJ2-7, reads SQTIHQWPATLVQPVGSPLSLECTVEGTSNPNLYWYRQAAGRGLQLLFYSVGIGQISSEVPQNLSASRPQDRQFILSSKKLLLSDSGFYLCAWTQGASYEQYFGPGTRLTVT.